The present entry profiles one T cell receptor beta chain with its context. The antigen remains undetermined. The source of the sample is a study of cytomegalovirus exposure and HLA in healthy donors. Broader study findings: Researchers catalogued 164 TCR beta chains as cytomegalovirus-associated. A few CMV-associated chains proved CMV antigen-specific in vitro. Researchers had no immune exposure information except CMV serostatus available.

The primer mix had 60 Vbeta and 13 Jbeta primers. Produced via immunoSEQ multiplex PCR; TCRdb's table is partial and in-frame only. The sample lists 150,000 to 200,000 clones, approximately 80% seen once, with roughly 5.2% in the top ten. V lost 7 bases and J lost 6, with 13 bases in between. The CDR3 runs to 12 residues. Germline assignment: CDR1 SGHRS and CDR2 YFSETQ. Material for sequencing was PBMCs. The gene calls are TRBV5-1 and TRBJ1-1; possibly TRBD1 for D (5 bases). The receptor was isolated from a man in his late teens or twenties in good health and CMV-seronegative. The CDR3 DNA reads as TGCGCCAGCTCGGAGGGGTTCTCTGAAGCTTTCTTT. Translation gives CASSEGFSEAFF.